The 13 T cell receptor beta chains listed next were all sequenced from one sample in a study of T-cell memory formation after mild COVID-19. TCRdb recomputed calls from the 5' RACE reads with MiXCR, one row per CDR3 protein. The data contain roughly 620,000 distinct CDR3 sequences, approximately 19% of them seen just once; the ten biggest clones take up around 11%. The sequenced sample consisted of PBMCs or a T cell subset sorted from them (not recorded which). The receptor source for this set is an adult woman who had mild COVID-19 (a few samples of this study predate the infection). Cell type and time point are not known.

The rearrangement joins TRBV7-2 to TRBJ2-7; TRBD1 matches 8 bases. Germline assignment: CDR1 SGHTA and CDR2 FQGNSA. The ends lost 5 bases at V and 3 bases at J; junction bases unmatched: 9. The CDR3 is 15 residues long. The CDR3 region has the DNA TGTGCCAGCAGCCTAACTAACGGACAGGGCTACGAGCAGTACTTC. Amino acid sequence: CASSLTNGQGYEQYF.

V is TRBV4-1 and J is TRBJ1-2; 9 bases agree with TRBD1. CDR3 length: 15 amino acids. Germline V gives CDR1 MGHRA, CDR2 YSYEKL. Trimming cost V 0 bases and J 8 bases; bases outside gene matches: 7. CDR3: CASSQEGTGYRGYTF. DNA for the CDR3: TGCGCCAGCAGCCAAGAAGGGACAGGGTACCGGGGCTACACCTTC.

This chain links TRBV24-1 with TRBJ1-4; D unclear. Looked up from germline, CDR1 is KGHDR and CDR2 is SFDVKD. Trimming took off 3 bases at V and 0 bases at J, with 10 bases between the two ends. The CDR3 is made up of 16 amino acids. The CDR3 loop is CATSDGRSPTNEKLFF. CDR3 in DNA: TGTGCCACCAGTGATGGCAGGAGCCCAACTAATGAAAAACTGTTTTTT.

The chain is built from TRBV3-1 and TRBJ1-2; D is unclear. This CDR3 has 15 amino acids. Trimming stripped 0 bases from V and 7 bases from J, with 15 bases between. Germline CDR1 LGHDT, CDR2 YNNKEL (reference sequence). The CDR3 DNA sequence: TGTGCCAGCAGCCAAGAATTGACTTTGGGAAGTGGCTACACCTTC. Protein: CASSQELTLGSGYTF.

Only a few counts were recorded for this clonotype. This chain links TRBV23-1 with TRBJ2-7; 12 bases line up with TRBD1. TRBV23-1 is an open reading frame whose function is uncertain. The CDR3 is 18 amino acids. The J segment lost 2 bases and the V segment lost 4 bases, leaving 12 bases of the junction unmatched. The DNA for the CDR3 is TGCGCCAGCAGTCCGCCGGGACAGGGGGCCAACTTACCCTACGAGCAGTACTTC. As protein: CASSPPGQGANLPYEQYF.

This sequence joins TRBV6-2 or TRBV6-3 and TRBJ2-7; 7 bases line up with TRBD2. The CDR3 has 20 residues. With 7 bases clipped from V and 0 bases from J, the junction kept 24 bases outside the gene matches. CDR1 and CDR2 from the germline V gene are MNHEY and SVGEGT. CDR3 coding DNA: TGTGCCAGCACCAAACCAAAAAAATTAAGCGGGACGCCTCACTCCTACGAGCAGTACTTC. Amino acids: CASTKPKKLSGTPHSYEQYF.

V is TRBV12-3 or TRBV12-4 and J is TRBJ2-1; D is tentatively TRBD1 or TRBD2 (6 bases each). Trimming pared 6 bases from V and 7 bases from J, leaving 13 bases between. The CDR3 sequence is 13 residues long. In DNA, the CDR3 is TGTGCCAGCAGAGGGGGGACTCGTAATGAGCAGTTCTTC. Translating gives CASRGGTRNEQFF.

This clonotype appeared a single time. This chain joins TRBV7-8 and TRBJ2-1, with D uncertain. Between the trimmed V and J ends, which lost 2 bases and 0 bases, there was a span of 8 bases. The CDR3 spans 15 residues. The germline V gene encodes CDR1 SGHVS and CDR2 FQNEAQ. The CDR3 region has the DNA TGTGCCAGCAGCTTAATCCCTAGCTCCTACAATGAGCAGTTCTTC. The encoded protein is CASSLIPSSYNEQFF.

The chain is built from TRBV7-9 and TRBJ2-1; D is uncertain. CDR1 and CDR2 from the germline V gene are SEHNR and FQNEAQ (reference sequence). The CDR3 length is 14 residues. The V gene lost 1 base and the J gene lost 8 bases, with 12 bases spanning the gap. CDR3 region: CASSLDPTGDEQFF. CDR3 bases: TGTGCCAGCAGCTTAGATCCTACTGGCGATGAGCAGTTCTTC.

This clonotype was observed at least ten times. The V gene is TRBV5-1, the J gene TRBJ2-3; tentatively, D is TRBD1 (6 bases). Trimming removed 5 bases from V and 0 bases from J, with 13 bases in between. CDR3 length: 15 amino acids. Per the germline V gene, CDR1 is SGHRS and CDR2 is YFSETQ. The CDR3 bases are TGCGCCAGCAGTTTCAGGGGCCACAGCACAGATACGCAGTATTTT. Translation gives CASSFRGHSTDTQYF.

This clonotype appeared a single time. The chain is built from TRBV12-3 or TRBV12-4 and TRBJ2-6; weak D call: TRBD1 (6 bases). The V end was cut by 6 bases, the J end by 0 bases, with 15 bases between. The length of the CDR3 is 17 residues. CDR3 sequence (DNA): TGTGCCAGCAGCCGACAGGCCATTTTCTCTGGGGCCAACGTCCTGACTTTC. Translated, it gives CASSRQAIFSGANVLTF.

The rearrangement links TRBV20-1 to TRBJ1-4, with 7 bases matching TRBD1. The CDR3 spans 14 residues. The trim removed 6 bases at V and 0 bases at J, leaving 4 bases unmatched. CDR1 and CDR2 from the germline V gene are DFQATT and SNEGSKA (reference sequence). The CDR3 loop reads CSANRGATNEKLFF. The CDR3 coding sequence is TGCAGTGCGAACAGGGGTGCAACTAATGAAAAACTGTTTTTT.

This sequence joins TRBV4-1 and TRBJ2-1; TRBD2 matches 8 bases. After removal of 0 bases from V and 8 bases from J, the junction contained 6 bases not matched to a gene. The V gene's germline CDR1 is MGHRA and CDR2 YSYEKL. The CDR3 is made up of 15 amino acids. In DNA form, the CDR3 reads TGCGCCAGCAGCCAAGAACGCGGGGGGTATGATGAGCAGTTCTTC. Encoded protein: CASSQERGGYDEQFF.